This TCR beta chain was observed in a study of blood T cells in healthy people across ages (dated by TCRdb to about 2015). The study in broad terms: In model experiments, roughly one uniquely barcoded TCR beta cDNA molecule per two T cells was captured by template switching. Using deep sequencing normalized with unique cDNA molecular identifiers, the study measured how TCR beta repertoire diversity changes with age. The donors were divided into four age groups: young (average around 15 years), middle-aged (around 41), aged (around 59) and long-lived (roughly 82). To avoid experimental bias, donors of different ages were randomly spread across the sequencing lanes. Two additional independent replicas of 1 million unique cDNA reads from the same blood draw were analyzed for two donors (one aged 18 to 30 and one aged 80 or older).

Library method: 5' RACE. Sequencer: Illumina HiSeq 2500. A second PCR of roughly 6 to 11 cycles was run with a J-beta primer mix and a sample-barcoded 5' primer. Each TCR beta cDNA molecule received a unique molecular identifier from a template-switch 5' adaptor carrying 12 random nucleotides. At least 2.5 million CDR3-containing paired-end reads were obtained from each sample. All of the RNA was converted into first-strand cDNA using the Mint cDNA synthesis kit, with a TRBC-specific oligonucleotide serving as the primer. After uracil-DNA glycosylase treatment, a first 18-cycle PCR used universal primers M1SS and BC2_uni_R on all cDNA. Per the authors' processing: Normalization of each sample was performed by random selection of 1 million high-quality reads, each carrying a distinct molecular identifier. Instead of being binned into consensus sequences, reads with shared molecular identifiers were discarded. MiTCR, run with a Q25 quality threshold and the strictest error-elimination algorithm, handled CDR3 identification, clonotype clustering and error correction. A nonparametric unseen species model with Euler transformation was used to estimate a lower bound on total TCR beta diversity. Starting from the raw public reads, TCRdb applied fastp trimming at Q25, assembled clones with MiXCR and retained in-frame beta chains. Duplicate CDR3 protein sequences are folded into a single record with the most common DNA and genes. The V and J calls follow TCRdb's processing rather than the paper's. In all, the sample holds over a million distinct CDR3 sequences, and approximately 43% of those were seen once. Approximately 4% of the sample belongs to the ten largest clones.

There are 18 amino acids in the CDR3, from cysteine to phenylalanine inclusive. CDR3 DNA only is kept here, 54 bases in frame from base 1. At the junction V is shortened by 2 bases and J by 1 base; bases outside the gene matches: 10. Findings and caveats that apply to the study as a whole: Compared with the aged group, the long-lived group had more naive CD4+ T cells, fewer expanded clones and increased TCR diversity, suggesting age selection. Estimates of total diversity from one million sequenced T cells were regarded as lower bounds and underestimates. Because donor CMV infection status was unknown, age-related changes in expanded clonotypes were potentially confounded. There was a strong correlation between observed TCR beta diversity and the percentage of naive T cells measured by flow cytometry. Observed TCR beta diversity per million T cells fell roughly linearly with age, and a significant reduction was already apparent by age approximately 40. Because profiling used bulk unsorted PBMCs, naive and antigen-experienced compartments could not be compared conclusively.

This clonotype has more than one count but fewer than ten. What antigen it recognizes has not been identified. Base-call qualities are not available, and no considerably larger clone is one nucleotide away. The roughly 39 donors, aged about 6 to 95 years, were systemically healthy Caucasian individuals from Russia. Approximately 9.7 milliliters of peripheral blood were drawn from each donor into EDTA-treated Vacutainer tubes. Ficoll-Paque density-gradient centrifugation was used to isolate PBMCs, with at least 7 million per sample. Total RNA was extracted from PBMCs with Trizol reagent, with at least 5 micrograms obtained per sample. Naive CD45RAhigh/CD27high T cell percentages were measured by flow cytometry on a PBMC aliquot from every donor.

Here the chain combines TRBV12-3 or TRBV12-4 and TRBJ2-2, and TRBD2 aligns with 7 junction nucleotides. Sequenced sample: blood. This clonotype was sampled from a woman aged 18 to 35 in good health. The CDR3 reads as follows: CASSLKESSGKNTGELFF. The DNA is as follows: TGTGCCAGCAGTTTAAAGGAGTCGAGCGGGAAGAACACCGGGGAGCTGTTTTTT.